The 6 T cell receptor beta chains below all came from one sample that was sequenced in a study of cytomegalovirus exposure and HLA in healthy donors (dated by TCRdb to the late 2010s). Libraries were prepared through the immunoSEQ multiplex PCR assay. The multiplex PCR relied on a mix of 60 forward primers for TCR Vbeta segments and 13 reverse primers for TCR Jbeta segments. TCRdb re-hosts the immuneACCESS table, in-frame sequences only. Its copies lack some clones; in the studies checked, an unresolved V gene accounts for under half of them, and the cause for the rest is not known. Across this sample there are about 120,000 clones, with more than 65% seen only once. 4.2% of the sample belongs to the ten largest clones. The sequencing input was PBMCs. The receptors derive from a male donor in good health and CMV-seropositive.

CDR3 nucleotide sequence: TGTGCCAGCAGTTTATTGGGACAGCCCCAGCAGTACTTC. It is translated as CASSLLGQPQQYF. The J gene is TRBJ2-7, the V gene TRBV27; 7 bases match TRBD1. The CDR3 consists of 13 residues. J gave up 8 bases and V 1 base, and 5 bases lay outside the gene matches. Germline V gene data show CDR1 as MNHEY and CDR2 as SMNVEV (reference sequence).

This clone was seen only a few times. J is TRBJ2-1 and V is TRBV28, with TRBD2 as a possible D gene (6 bases). The CDR3 consists of 13 residues. Germline loops: CDR1 MDHEN, CDR2 SYDVKM. Trimming took off 5 bases at V and 3 bases at J, with 8 bases between the two ends. The chain's CDR3 is CASSQGGYNEQFF. CDR3 coding DNA: TGTGCCAGCAGTCAGGGAGGCTACAATGAGCAGTTCTTC.

This rearrangement joins TRBV19 to TRBJ2-1, with 9 positions matching TRBD2. The germline V gene encodes CDR1 LNHDA and CDR2 SQIVND (reference sequence). This CDR3 has 19 amino acids. Trimming took 6 bases from V and 5 from J; bases not matched to a gene: 20. The CDR3 here is CASSKRSPREGLRNNEQFF. The CDR3 nucleotides are TGTGCCAGTAGCAAAAGGTCCCCGCGGGAGGGCCTTCGAAACAATGAGCAGTTCTTC.

The J gene is TRBJ1-5, the V gene TRBV7-6, with 7 bases identical to TRBD1. CDR3 length equals 16 residues. V trimming: 1 base; J trimming: 0 bases; junction bases outside the gene matches: 3. From germline, CDR1 is SGHVS and CDR2 FNYEAQ. CDR3 sequence (DNA): TGTGCCAGCAGCTTAGAACCAGGGGGTAGCAATCAGCCCCAGCATTTT. Its protein product is CASSLEPGGSNQPQHF.

This clone was picked up a small number of times. The J gene is TRBJ1-1, the V gene TRBV4-1, with a weak D call TRBD1 (6 bases). Germline CDR1 reads MGHRA; CDR2 reads YSYEKL. Trimming pared 1 base from V and 2 bases from J, leaving 11 bases between. This CDR3 has 15 residues. CDR3 bases: TGCGCCAGCAGCCAAGGCAGGGGACCAAACACTGAAGCTTTCTTT. The encoded protein is CASSQGRGPNTEAFF.

The chain joins TRBV13 to TRBJ2-5, with 8 positions matching TRBD2. The J call is uncertain, as TRBJ2-7 better fits the DNA end. The CDR3 runs to 15 residues. The germline V gene has CDR1 PRHDT and CDR2 FYEKMQ (reference sequence). CDR3 residues: CASSLNPSGGSEQYF. CDR3 nucleotides: TGTGCCAGCAGCTTAAATCCGAGCGGGGGCAGCGAGCAGTACTTC.